The 21 T cell receptor beta chains presented below share a single source sample, sequenced in a study of T-cell memory formation after mild COVID-19. TCRdb reanalysed the 5' RACE reads using MiXCR and keeps one entry per CDR3 protein. The sample shows some 450,000 distinct CDR3 sequences, under 20% of them seen only once. What was sequenced was PBMCs or a T cell subset sorted from them (not recorded which). These receptors were collected from a young man who had mild COVID-19 (a few samples of this study predate the infection). Cell type and time point are not known.

V is TRBV6-2 or TRBV6-3 and J is TRBJ1-5; D remains unclear. This CDR3 has 13 residues. V dropped 6 bases and J dropped 7 bases, with 13 bases sitting between them. The germline V gene encodes CDR1 MNHEY and CDR2 SVGEGT. The CDR3 bases are TGTGCCAGCAGCGACATCGCCCGGCAGCCCCAGCATTTT. It specifies CASSDIARQPQHF.

A few counts support this clonotype. This chain links TRBV7-3 with TRBJ1-2, with D possibly matching TRBD1 (5 bases). With 2 bases removed from V and 4 bases from J, the gap between germline ends came to 23 bases. Per the germline V gene, CDR1 is SGHTA and CDR2 is FQGTGA. CDR3 length: 18 residues. The CDR3 region has the DNA TGTGCCAGCAGCTTACGGTCGGGCGAATTCAGGGAGATCTATGGCTACACCTTC. It is translated as CASSLRSGEFREIYGYTF.

The chain recombines TRBV7-3 with TRBJ1-1, with TRBD1 matching 10 bases. Germline lookup yields CDR1 SGHTA and CDR2 FQGTGA. The J segment lost 4 bases and the V segment lost 3 bases, leaving 5 bases of the junction unmatched. The CDR3 consists of 15 residues. The chain's CDR3 is CASSLTGGAPTEAFF. DNA of the CDR3: TGTGCCAGCAGCTTGACAGGGGGCGCACCCACTGAAGCTTTCTTT.

In regard to this clonotype: No DNA is shown, since the ends of the CDR3 on it are uncertain; the CDR3 is the one TCRdb lists. The genes are TRBV5-1 and TRBJ2-1; the table gives TRBD1 as D, unverified against the DNA. The CDR3 spans 12 amino acids, including both terminal residues. Germline loops: CDR1 SGHRS, CDR2 YFSETQ. CDR3 protein: CASSWGQGAVFF.

The J gene is TRBJ2-1, the V gene TRBV4-1, with 9 nucleotides matching TRBD2. J gave up 9 bases and V 4 bases, and 16 bases lay outside the gene matches. Germline V gene sequence: CDR1 MGHRA, CDR2 YSYEKL. The CDR3 length is 17 residues. This CDR3 is CASSRQIGAGGPVEQFF. In DNA form, the CDR3 reads TGCGCCAGCAGCCGACAAATCGGCGCGGGGGGGCCTGTTGAGCAGTTCTTC.

CDR3 residues: CASSQGTSGYTGELFF. CDR3 bases: TGCGCCAGCAGCCAAGGGACTAGCGGGTACACCGGGGAGCTGTTTTTT. The J gene is TRBJ2-2, the V gene TRBV4-1; 11 bases fit TRBD2. V gave up 1 base and J gave up 3 bases; unmatched junction bases: 1. In germline, CDR1 is MGHRA, CDR2 YSYEKL. The CDR3 totals 16 residues.

This chain connects TRBV29-1 to TRBJ2-1, with 13 positions matching TRBD2. The V segment lost 4 bases and the J segment 7 bases; nucleotides outside the gene matches: 1. This CDR3 region has 13 residues. Germline CDR1 reads SQVTM; CDR2 reads ANQGSEA. Here the CDR3 reads CSVAGLAGNEQFF. In DNA, the CDR3 is TGCAGCGTTGCGGGACTAGCGGGGAATGAGCAGTTCTTC.

This clonotype was detected ten times or more. The rearrangement links TRBV5-1 to TRBJ1-1, with TRBD1 matching 10 bases. The CDR3 loop spans 15 amino acids. V shed 5 bases, J shed 3 bases, and the junction held 7 bases outside the gene matches. From germline, CDR1 is SGHRS and CDR2 YFSETQ. Here the CDR3 reads CASRPTGGWDTEAFF. As DNA, the CDR3 is TGCGCCAGCAGACCGACAGGGGGCTGGGACACTGAAGCTTTCTTT.

The CDR3 reads CASSEATGGNEKLFF. CDR3 bases: TGTGCCAGCAGTGAAGCGACAGGGGGTAATGAAAAACTGTTTTTT. This rearrangement joins TRBV2 to TRBJ1-4, with TRBD1 identical over 9 bases. This CDR3 region has 15 residues. Germline V gives CDR1 SNHLY, CDR2 FYNNEI. V gave up 0 bases and J gave up 4 bases; unmatched junction bases: 0. Combining the CDR3 with reference TRBV2 and TRBJ1-4 gives the whole variable domain EPEVTQTPSHQVTQMGQEVILRCVPISNHLYFYWYRQILGQKVEFLVSFYNNEISEKSEIFDDQFSVERPDGSNFTLKIRSTKLEDSAMYFCASSEATGGNEKLFFGSGTQLSVL.

This clonotype was picked up many times. The rearrangement joins TRBV5-1 to TRBJ1-1, with a tentative D call TRBD1 (6 bases). Deletions cut 4 bases from V and 1 base from J, with 11 bases between. CDR3 length: 14 residues. Germline loops: CDR1 SGHRS, CDR2 YFSETQ. CDR3 coding DNA: TGCGCCAGCAGCCTCCGGACAGCGAACACTGAAGCTTTCTTT. It specifies CASSLRTANTEAFF.

This clonotype was observed a few times. CDR3 residues: CASSQGRSVSYEQYV. The CDR3 region has the DNA TGTGCCAGCAGCCAAGGACGGTCGGTTTCCTACGAGCAGTACGTC. The chain joins TRBV3-1 to TRBJ2-7; no reliable D call. Germline CDR1 is LGHDT and CDR2 is YNNKEL (reference sequence). The CDR3 has 15 amino acids. V was pared by 1 base and J by 1 base, with 11 bases between.

The chain has TRBV20-1 and TRBJ2-6; D remains unclear. This CDR3 is 13 amino acids long. Germline assignment: CDR1 DFQATT and CDR2 SNEGSKA (reference sequence). Deletions cut 5 bases from V and 0 bases from J, with 5 bases between. The CDR3 reads CSAADSGANVLTF. CDR3 nucleotide sequence: TGCAGTGCTGCCGACTCTGGGGCCAACGTCCTGACTTTC.

This clonotype was observed a few times. J is TRBJ2-7 and V is TRBV10-3, with D possibly TRBD2 on 6 matching bases. The CDR3 consists of 13 residues. V was cut by 4 bases and J by 6 bases, with 13 bases left in between. Germline V gene lookup returns CDR1 ENHRY and CDR2 SYGVKD. In DNA form, the CDR3 reads TGTGCCATCAGTGGGGTTGGTAGCGGCGAGCAGTACTTC. Translation gives CAISGVGSGEQYF.

The CDR3 DNA reads as TGTGCCAGCAGTTTAGCGGGACTGCCAGCAGATACGCAGTATTTT. Its protein is CASSLAGLPADTQYF. The chain uses TRBV12-3 or TRBV12-4 and TRBJ2-3; D possibly corresponds to TRBD2 (6 bases). The CDR3 covers 15 residues. V shed 0 bases and J shed 4 bases, with 11 bases lying between them.

V gene TRBV27 combines with J gene TRBJ1-2, with D perhaps TRBD1 (5 bases). Germline V gene data show CDR1 as MNHEY and CDR2 as SMNVEV (reference sequence). The CDR3 runs to 13 residues. V was trimmed by 4 bases and J by 2 bases, leaving 8 bases between them. The CDR3 is CASSWDGNYGYTF. CDR3 nucleotide sequence: TGTGCCAGCAGTTGGGACGGGAACTATGGCTACACCTTC.

The chain links TRBV12-3 or TRBV12-4 to TRBJ1-2; D uncertain. The CDR3 is 11 residues long. The V and J ends lost 1 base and 13 bases respectively, with 10 bases between them. The CDR3: CASSLGLWGTF. The CDR3 DNA is TGTGCCAGCAGTTTAGGCCTCTGGGGCACCTTC.

The gene calls are TRBV29-1 and TRBJ1-1, with D tentatively TRBD1 (5 bases). V was clipped by 7 bases and J by 0 bases, with 18 bases between them. CDR3 length equals 15 residues. Germline lookup yields CDR1 SQVTM and CDR2 ANQGSEA. CDR3 residues: CSGGSGWGMNTEAFF. In DNA, the CDR3 is TGCAGCGGTGGGTCAGGGTGGGGGATGAACACTGAAGCTTTCTTT.

The V gene is TRBV12-3 or TRBV12-4, the J gene TRBJ2-5, with D possibly being TRBD1 or TRBD2 (5 bases each). This CDR3 has 15 residues. Trimming took 3 bases from V and 7 from J, leaving 18 bases between them. The DNA for the CDR3 is TGTGCCAGCAGTTTCTCCGGGACGCGGAAGAGGACCCAGTACTTC. The encoded protein is CASSFSGTRKRTQYF.

This clonotype was seen a handful of times. The rearrangement uses TRBV7-3 and TRBJ1-2; possibly TRBD1 for D (5 bases). CDR1 and CDR2 from the germline V gene are SGHTA and FQGTGA. V lost 5 bases and J 6 bases, leaving 16 bases between the germline ends. The CDR3 has 14 residues. The CDR3 region is CASSDHAGSDGYTF. DNA of the CDR3: TGTGCCAGCAGCGACCATGCAGGGTCGGATGGCTACACCTTC. Variable domain in full (rest from reference TRBV7-3 and TRBJ1-2): GAGVSQTPSNKVTEKGKYVELRCDPISGHTALYWYRQSLGQGPEFLIYFQGTGAADDSGLPNDRFFAVRPEGSVSTLKIQRTERGDSAVYLCASSDHAGSDGYTFGSGTRLTVV.

The chain has TRBV7-2 and TRBJ2-3, with 10 bases lining up with TRBD2. The germline CDR1 and CDR2 sequences are SGHTA and FQGNSA. Germline trimming cut 4 bases from V and 3 bases from J; bases unmatched to any gene: 10. The length of the CDR3 is 17 residues. The CDR3 spells CASSSRITSGETDTQYF. The CDR3, as DNA: TGTGCCAGCAGCTCCCGCATTACTAGCGGGGAAACAGATACGCAGTATTTT.

V gene TRBV6-5 combines with J gene TRBJ1-5; D remains unclear. Germline V gene lookup returns CDR1 MNHEY and CDR2 SVGAGI. V lost 0 bases and J lost 6, with 18 bases in between. This CDR3 is built from 17 residues. Written as DNA, the CDR3 is TGTGCCAGCAGTTACTCTTTTTCGTCGGTGGGGAGTCAGCCCCAGCATTTT. Translation: CASSYSFSSVGSQPQHF.